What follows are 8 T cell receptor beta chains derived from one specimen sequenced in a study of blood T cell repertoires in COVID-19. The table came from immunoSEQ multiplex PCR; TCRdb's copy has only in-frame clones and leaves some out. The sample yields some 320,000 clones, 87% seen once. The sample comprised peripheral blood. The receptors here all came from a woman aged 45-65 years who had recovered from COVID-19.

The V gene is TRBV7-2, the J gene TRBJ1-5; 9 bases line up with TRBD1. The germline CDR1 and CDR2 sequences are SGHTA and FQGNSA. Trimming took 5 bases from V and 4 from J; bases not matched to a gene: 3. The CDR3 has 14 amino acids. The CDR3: CASSPDRGNQPQHF. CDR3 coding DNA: TGTGCCAGCAGCCCCGACAGGGGGAATCAGCCCCAGCATTTT.

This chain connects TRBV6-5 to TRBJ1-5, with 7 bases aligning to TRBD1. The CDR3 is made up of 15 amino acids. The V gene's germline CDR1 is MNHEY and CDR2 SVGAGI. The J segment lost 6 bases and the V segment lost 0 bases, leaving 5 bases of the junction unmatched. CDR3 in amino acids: CASSYSGGYSQPQHF. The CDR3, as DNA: TGTGCCAGCAGTTACTCAGGGGGCTACAGTCAGCCCCAGCATTTT.

The CDR3 region has the DNA TGTGCCAGCAGTGAGGGACATCAAGAGACCCAGTACTTC. Its translation is CASSEGHQETQYF. The rearrangement joins TRBV6-1 to TRBJ2-5; D might be TRBD1 (6 bases). The CDR3 is 13 residues long. V dropped 3 bases and J dropped 2 bases, with 7 bases sitting between them. CDR1 and CDR2 (germline): MNHNS, SASEGT.

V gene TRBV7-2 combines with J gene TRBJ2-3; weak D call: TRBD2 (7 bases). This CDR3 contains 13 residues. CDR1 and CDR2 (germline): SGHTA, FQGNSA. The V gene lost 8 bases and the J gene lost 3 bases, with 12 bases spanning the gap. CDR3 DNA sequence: TGTGCCAGCGGGAAGGGGGGGACAGATACGCAGTATTTT. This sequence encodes CASGKGGTDTQYF.

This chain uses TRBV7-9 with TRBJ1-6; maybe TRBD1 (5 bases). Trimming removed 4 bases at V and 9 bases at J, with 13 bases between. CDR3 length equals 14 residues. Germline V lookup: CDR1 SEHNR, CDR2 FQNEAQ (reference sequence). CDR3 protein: CASSSGWQVSPLHF. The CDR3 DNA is TGTGCCAGCAGCTCAGGGTGGCAGGTTTCACCCCTCCACTTT.

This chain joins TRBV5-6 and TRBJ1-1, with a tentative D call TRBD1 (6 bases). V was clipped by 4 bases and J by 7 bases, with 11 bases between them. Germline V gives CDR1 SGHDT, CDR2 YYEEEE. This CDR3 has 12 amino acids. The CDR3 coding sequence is TGTGCCAGCAGCGTCAGGGGCTTTGAAGCTTTCTTT. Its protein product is CASSVRGFEAFF.

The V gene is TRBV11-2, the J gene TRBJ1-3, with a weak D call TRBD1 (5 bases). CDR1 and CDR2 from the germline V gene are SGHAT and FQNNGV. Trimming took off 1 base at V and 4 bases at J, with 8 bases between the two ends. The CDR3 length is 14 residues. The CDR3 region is CASSLAGSGNTIYF. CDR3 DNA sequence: TGTGCCAGCAGCTTAGCAGGGTCCGGAAACACCATATATTTT.

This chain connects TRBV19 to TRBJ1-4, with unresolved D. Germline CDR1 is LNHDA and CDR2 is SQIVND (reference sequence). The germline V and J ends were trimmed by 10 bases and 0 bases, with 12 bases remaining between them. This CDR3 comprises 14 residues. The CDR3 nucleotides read TGTGCCACCAGGCCCACAGCAACTAATGAAAAACTGTTTTTT. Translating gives CATRPTATNEKLFF.